This TCR beta chain was sequenced for a study of human T cells and chemical hapten exposure. Time point denoted: healthy volunteer bleed at 2 weeks. Total RNA was isolated from unfractionated whole blood. In the case of this clonotype: Its cognate antigen is unknown.

MiXCR was run by TCRdb on the RACE reads, yielding one entry per CDR3 protein. Seen here are roughly 100,000 distinct CDR3 sequences, about 8.6% observed once, and the top ten hold about 3%. Trimming took 6 bases from V and 13 from J, leaving 15 bases between them. The length of the CDR3 is 12 residues. Findings of the study overall: TCRs exceeding 1 in 1000 frequency stayed unchanged with DPC sensitization.

The receptor was derived from a female donor in good health. Some clones in this sample may be carry-over from other donors' samples. The sample consisted of whole blood. V and J are TRBV12-3 or TRBV12-4 and TRBJ2-2, with D perhaps matching TRBD2 (5 bases). In DNA form, the CDR3 reads TGTGCCAGCAGCCCCCCACTAGGTGCGCTGTTTTTT. Its protein is CASSPPLGALFF.